A selection of T cell receptor beta chains follows, all from one sample in a study of T-cell memory formation after mild COVID-19. TCRdb ran MiXCR on the 5' RACE reads and lists one entry per CDR3 protein. The sample holds about 110,000 distinct CDR3 sequences, 22% seen once. Sequencing used PBMCs or a T cell subset sorted from them (not recorded which). The source is a man aged 18-30 years who had mild COVID-19 (a few samples of this study predate the infection). Cell type and time point are not known. The CDR3 runs from the conserved cysteine through the conserved F or W. Fields, in order: D gene, J gene, clone size, V gene, CDR3 DNA, CDR3 protein. D genes are given only for firm matches. Clone size is stated in some rows and not others, as once, few, many or a class when expanded.

D: -; J: TRBJ2-1; size: once; V: TRBV27; DNA: TGTGCCAGCAGTGGCTTAGGCCCGGCGACGGGATCGAATGAGCAGTTCTTC; CDR3: CASSGLGPATGSNEQFF
D: TRBD2; J: TRBJ2-3; size: few; V: TRBV12-3/TRBV12-4; DNA: TGTGCCAGCCGTACCCAGGGACTAGCGGGAGCCACAGATACGCAGTATTTT; CDR3: CASRTQGLAGATDTQYF
D: -; J: TRBJ2-1; size: few; V: TRBV9; DNA: TGTGCCAGCAGCGCCCCTCGGGGAGTCTCATACAATGAGCAGTTCTTC; CDR3: CASSAPRGVSYNEQFF
D: -; J: TRBJ2-5; size: once; V: TRBV7-2; DNA: TGTGCCAGCAGCCCGCATGGGACTCGGGAGACCCAGTACTTC; CDR3: CASSPHGTRETQYF
D: -; J: TRBJ1-4; size: -; V: TRBV7-2; DNA: TGTGCCAGCAGTACCCGGTCGGGGAATGAAAAACTGTTTTTT; CDR3: CASSTRSGNEKLFF
D: -; J: TRBJ1-2; size: -; V: TRBV4-3; DNA: TGCGCCAGAATATCAACCTCTCACCGGCTCCAGGGGGGCTACACCTTC; CDR3: CARISTSHRLQGGYTF
D: -; J: TRBJ2-1; size: few; V: TRBV5-1; DNA: TGCGCCAGCTCTGCAGTGAGCTCCTACAATGAGCAGTTCTTC; CDR3: CASSAVSSYNEQFF
D: -; J: TRBJ2-7; size: -; V: TRBV6-2/TRBV6-3; DNA: TGTGCCAGCGGGATTGCCTACGAGCAGTACTTC; CDR3: CASGIAYEQYF
D: TRBD1; J: TRBJ1-1; size: few; V: TRBV9; DNA: TGTGCCAGCAGCCCCAGACAGGGACTGGACACTGAAGCTTTCTTT; CDR3: CASSPRQGLDTEAFF
D: -; J: TRBJ1-3; size: -; V: TRBV20-1; DNA: TGCAGTGCTAGGTCCAGCTCTGGAAACACCATATATTTT; CDR3: CSARSSSGNTIYF
D: -; J: TRBJ1-5; size: -; V: TRBV10-3; DNA: TGTGCCATCAGTGAGGGACGCGAGCCCCAGCATTTT; CDR3: CAISEGREPQHF
D: -; J: TRBJ1-2; size: -; V: TRBV11-2; DNA: TGTGCCAGCAGCGCCGGGGACAACTATGGCTACACCTTC; CDR3: CASSAGDNYGYTF
D: TRBD1; J: TRBJ1-6; size: few; V: TRBV28; DNA: TGTGCCAGCAGCCCAGCCGAACAGGGGGCTCTAGGGAATTCACCCCTCCACTTT; CDR3: CASSPAEQGALGNSPLHF
D: -; J: TRBJ2-1; size: -; V: TRBV19; DNA: TGTGCCAGTAGTGTCATACATCTGAGCTCCTACAATGAGCAGTTCTTC; CDR3: CASSVIHLSSYNEQFF
D: TRBD1; J: TRBJ2-7; size: many; V: TRBV6-5; DNA: TGTGCCAGCAGTCCCGGGACAGGGTCTTACGAGCAGTACTTC; CDR3: CASSPGTGSYEQYF
D: -; J: TRBJ1-2; size: once; V: TRBV20-1; DNA: TGCAGTGCGGATATCGGGACACCCGCCTATGGCTACACCTTC; CDR3: CSADIGTPAYGYTF
D: TRBD2; J: TRBJ2-3; size: -; V: TRBV4-3; DNA: TGCGCCAGCAGCCAAGATGACACACGGGGGGGCTCCGATACGCAGTATTTT; CDR3: CASSQDDTRGGSDTQYF
D: TRBD1; J: TRBJ1-1; size: -; V: TRBV27; DNA: TGTGCCAGCAGGCAGGGGGCCTTGAACACTGAAGCTTTCTTT; CDR3: CASRQGALNTEAFF
D: -; J: TRBJ2-5; size: -; V: TRBV6-2/TRBV6-3; DNA: TGTGCCAGCAGTCCCGGACAAAGCCAAGAGACCCAGTACTTC; CDR3: CASSPGQSQETQYF
D: TRBD1; J: TRBJ2-7; size: many; V: TRBV25-1; DNA: TGTGCCAGCGGTACAGGGGGTGTGCAGTACTTC; CDR3: CASGTGGVQYF
D: -; J: TRBJ2-2; size: -; V: TRBV7-2; DNA: TGTGCCAGCCACTGGGCCGGGGAGCTGTTTTTT; CDR3: CASHWAGELFF
D: TRBD1; J: TRBJ2-1; size: -; V: TRBV6-2/TRBV6-3; DNA: TGTGCCAGCACCCTGGACAGGAGCTCCTACAATGAGCAGTTCTTC; CDR3: CASTLDRSSYNEQFF
D: -; J: TRBJ2-2; size: -; V: TRBV9; DNA: TGTGCCACCACCCCAGGGGACACCGGGGAGCTGTTTTTT; CDR3: CATTPGDTGELFF
D: -; J: TRBJ2-1; size: few; V: TRBV29-1; DNA: TGCAGCGTTCGGGGACGGACGGGCTCCTACAATGAGCAGTTCTTC; CDR3: CSVRGRTGSYNEQFF
D: TRBD1; J: TRBJ2-3; size: few; V: TRBV5-1; DNA: TGCGCCAGCAGCTACTCGACAGGGGGCGTAGGGACAGATACGCAGTATTTT; CDR3: CASSYSTGGVGTDTQYF
D: TRBD2; J: TRBJ2-1; size: many; V: TRBV6-4; DNA: TGTGCCAGCAGTGACTCGCAGCGGGGGACTTCTAATGAGCAGTTCTTC; CDR3: CASSDSQRGTSNEQFF
D: -; J: TRBJ1-5; size: once; V: TRBV10-3; DNA: TGTGCCATCAGTGATGAGACAGGCAGGGGCAATCAGCCCCAGCATTTT; CDR3: CAISDETGRGNQPQHF
D: -; J: TRBJ1-4; size: -; V: TRBV5-1; DNA: TGCGCCAGCAGCTTGGTCGGGACAAGAACTAATGAAAAACTGTTTTTT; CDR3: CASSLVGTRTNEKLFF
D: -; J: TRBJ2-1; size: -; V: TRBV12-3/TRBV12-4; DNA: TGTGCCAGCGAGCCGGGGGCGGCCAATGAGCAGTTCTTC; CDR3: CASEPGAANEQFF
D: -; J: TRBJ2-7; size: few; V: TRBV7-2; DNA: TGTGCCAGCAGCTTAGTAACTGTTCAGGGGCGCGAGCAGTACTTC; CDR3: CASSLVTVQGREQYF
D: -; J: TRBJ2-3; size: -; V: TRBV7-3; DNA: TGTGCCAGCAGCCTCATCTCAGGAGATACGCAGTATTTT; CDR3: CASSLISGDTQYF
D: TRBD1; J: TRBJ1-2; size: -; V: TRBV12-3/TRBV12-4; DNA: TGTGCCAGCAGTTTAGTAGTTACAGGGGCGATACTCCTTCGGGGCTACACCTTC; CDR3: CASSLVVTGAILLRGYTF
D: -; J: TRBJ1-2; size: -; V: TRBV7-9; DNA: TGTGCCAGCAGCTTAAGGGGGTCCGGCTACACCTTC; CDR3: CASSLRGSGYTF
D: -; J: TRBJ1-4; size: -; V: TRBV7-9; DNA: TGTGCCAGCAGCTTGGGGGGTCAGGCCGAGGAGTTTTTT; CDR3: CASSLGGQAEEFF
D: TRBD2; J: TRBJ2-1; size: many; V: TRBV7-9; DNA: TGTGCCAGCAGCGTTTCCCGACTAGCCTCCTACAATGAGCAGTTCTTC; CDR3: CASSVSRLASYNEQFF
D: -; J: TRBJ2-7; size: few; V: TRBV4-1; DNA: TGCGCCAGCAGCCCAACAACAGGGATGAGATACGAGCAGTACTTC; CDR3: CASSPTTGMRYEQYF
D: -; J: TRBJ2-1; size: few; V: TRBV5-1; DNA: TGCGCCAGCAGCTCACAGGTTTCACTATCAGGCTACAATGAGCAGTTCTTC; CDR3: CASSSQVSLSGYNEQFF
D: -; J: TRBJ1-2; size: -; V: TRBV7-2; DNA: TGTGCCAGCCAACCCAGCATGGCCCATGGCTACACCTTC; CDR3: CASQPSMAHGYTF
D: -; J: TRBJ1-2; size: -; V: TRBV9; DNA: TGTGCCAGCAGCAAGACAGCCCCAATGGCGTATGGCTACACCTTC; CDR3: CASSKTAPMAYGYTF
D: TRBD2; J: TRBJ2-1; size: many; V: TRBV10-3; DNA: TGTGCCATCAGTGCGCAGCGGGGGGACTACAATGAGCAGTTCTTC; CDR3: CAISAQRGDYNEQFF
D: -; J: TRBJ1-5; size: -; V: TRBV7-8; DNA: TGTGCCAGCAGCTTATTAGGGAAGGGGAGCAATCAGCCCCAGCATTTT; CDR3: CASSLLGKGSNQPQHF
D: -; J: TRBJ2-7; size: few; V: TRBV6-5; DNA: TGTGCCAGCAGTCGAGGACACGAGCAGTACTTC; CDR3: CASSRGHEQYF